These 6 T cell receptor beta chains were all obtained from the same sample, sequenced in a study of T cell responses to AZD1222 COVID-19 vaccine. Clones were read by immunoSEQ multiplex PCR, and TCRdb kept only the in-frame ones, dropping some. The table includes tens of thousands of clones, approximately 80% detected once. The sequencing used peripheral blood, collected on day 0 of MenACWY control vaccination. The receptors here all came from an adult in good health.

With regard to this clone: Compared with germline, one end of the junction differs, possibly owing to a read error. This chain uses TRBV18 with TRBJ1-5; D is unresolved. Germline V gene sequence: CDR1 KGHSH, CDR2 LQKENI. This CDR3 region has 13 residues. The DNA for the CDR3 is TGTGCCAGCTCACCGGACGCCACGGACCCCGAGGATTTT. It encodes CASSPDATDPEDF.

This clone was seen only once. The chain employs TRBV2 and TRBJ2-7; 7 nucleotides agree with TRBD1. The germline CDR1 and CDR2 sequences are SNHLY and FYNNEI. This CDR3 spans 13 amino acids. Germline trimming cut 0 bases from V and 6 bases from J; bases unmatched to any gene: 2. In DNA form, the CDR3 reads TGTGCCAGCAGTGAAGCGCGACAGGGCGAGCAGTACTTC. Its protein product is CASSEARQGEQYF.

V gene TRBV20-1 combines with J gene TRBJ1-1; D call uncertain. Germline lookup yields CDR1 DFQATT and CDR2 SNEGSKA (reference sequence). The CDR3 has 10 amino acids. V was shortened by 6 bases and J by 1 base, with 3 bases between the two germline ends. In DNA, the CDR3 is TGCAGTGCCAAGAACACTGAAGCTTTCTTT. As protein: CSAKNTEAFF.

The chain is built from TRBV4-2 and TRBJ2-5; 14 nucleotides line up with TRBD2. The CDR3 extends over 18 amino acids. The trim removed 4 bases at V and 1 base at J, leaving 8 bases unmatched. Germline-derived CDR1 and CDR2 are LGHNA and YNFKEQ. The CDR3 nucleotides read TGTGCCAGCAGCCGTCAGGGGGGGACTAGCGGGAGCCAAGAGACCCAGTACTTC. Residues: CASSRQGGTSGSQETQYF.

By share of the sample, this clone is medium-sized. This rearrangement joins TRBV18 to TRBJ2-7, with D tentatively TRBD1 (6 bases). CDR1 KGHSH and CDR2 LQKENI come from the germline V gene. This CDR3 is built from 13 residues. Trimming cost V 4 bases and J 2 bases, with 9 bases left between them. In DNA form, the CDR3 reads TGTGCCAGCTCACAGTACAGGGCCTACGAGCAGTACTTC. It is translated as CASSQYRAYEQYF.

The gene calls are TRBV19 and TRBJ1-2; D might be TRBD1 (5 bases). The CDR3 contains 14 residues. The germline gives CDR1 LNHDA, CDR2 SQIVND (reference sequence). Trimming removed 4 bases at V and 2 bases at J, with 11 bases between. The CDR3 protein is CASSKGRANYGYTF. CDR3 in DNA: TGTGCCAGTAGTAAGGGCAGGGCCAACTATGGCTACACCTTC.